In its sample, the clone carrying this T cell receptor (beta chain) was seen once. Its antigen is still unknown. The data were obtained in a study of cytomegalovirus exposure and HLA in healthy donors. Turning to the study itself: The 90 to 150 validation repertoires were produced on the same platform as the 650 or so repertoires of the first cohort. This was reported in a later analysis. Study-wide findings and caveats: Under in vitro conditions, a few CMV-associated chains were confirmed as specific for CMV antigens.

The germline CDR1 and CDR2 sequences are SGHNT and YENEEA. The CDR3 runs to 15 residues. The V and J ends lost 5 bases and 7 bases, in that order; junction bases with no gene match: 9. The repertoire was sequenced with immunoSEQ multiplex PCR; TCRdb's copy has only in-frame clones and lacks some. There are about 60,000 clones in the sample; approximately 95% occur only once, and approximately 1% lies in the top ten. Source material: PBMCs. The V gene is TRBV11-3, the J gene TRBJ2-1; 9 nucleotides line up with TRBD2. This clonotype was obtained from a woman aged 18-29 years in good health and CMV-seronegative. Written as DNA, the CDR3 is TGTGCCAGCAGCCCAATAGCGGGAGTGGGGAATGAGCAGTTCTTC. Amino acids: CASSPIAGVGNEQFF.